This T cell receptor (beta chain) was found in a study of shared clonotypes between healthy human individuals. Study information: The donor group consisted of a couple of women and three men, aged 18 to 49.

In the naive CD8 group, cells lacked CD45RO and were positively selected for CCR7, so terminally differentiated effector memory CD45RA+ cells were left out. Broader study findings: Apart from blood, nothing was sampled; tissue repertoires likely differ.

The table came from immunoSEQ multiplex PCR; TCRdb's copy has only in-frame clones and leaves some out. The table records about 1,800,000 clones, approximately 94% of them present only once. Details on this clone: Its cognate antigen is unknown.

The CDR3 sequence is 12 residues long. V was clipped by 2 bases and J by 5 bases, with 10 bases between them. Germline loops: CDR1 SQVTM, CDR2 ANQGSEA. This TCR was sampled from a man between 18 and 29 years old in good health. This chain uses TRBV29-1 with TRBJ2-7, with a tentative D call TRBD1 (5 bases). The sample taken for sequencing was naive CD8+ T cells sorted from blood. CDR3 in DNA: TGCAGCGTTGAACAGGGAAACCACGAGCAGTACTTC. It yields the protein CSVEQGNHEQYF.